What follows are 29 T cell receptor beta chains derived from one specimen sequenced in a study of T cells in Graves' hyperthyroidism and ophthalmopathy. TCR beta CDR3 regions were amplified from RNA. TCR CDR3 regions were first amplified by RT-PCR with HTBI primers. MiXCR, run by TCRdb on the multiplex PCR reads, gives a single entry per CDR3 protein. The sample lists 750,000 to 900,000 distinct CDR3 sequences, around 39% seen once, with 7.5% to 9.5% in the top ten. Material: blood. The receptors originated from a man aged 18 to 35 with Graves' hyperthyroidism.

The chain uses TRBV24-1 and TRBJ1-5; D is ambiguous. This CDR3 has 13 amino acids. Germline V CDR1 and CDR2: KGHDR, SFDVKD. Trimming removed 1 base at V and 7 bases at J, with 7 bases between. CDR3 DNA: TGTGCCACCAGTGATTTACTGGGACAGCCCCAGCATTTT. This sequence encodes CATSDLLGQPQHF.

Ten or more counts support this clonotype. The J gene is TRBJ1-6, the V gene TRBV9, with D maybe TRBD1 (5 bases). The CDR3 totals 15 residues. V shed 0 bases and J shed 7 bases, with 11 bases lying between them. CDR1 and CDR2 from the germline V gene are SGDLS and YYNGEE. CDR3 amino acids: CASSVDDSLNSPLHF. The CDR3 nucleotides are TGTGCCAGCAGCGTAGACGACAGCTTGAATTCACCCCTCCACTTT.

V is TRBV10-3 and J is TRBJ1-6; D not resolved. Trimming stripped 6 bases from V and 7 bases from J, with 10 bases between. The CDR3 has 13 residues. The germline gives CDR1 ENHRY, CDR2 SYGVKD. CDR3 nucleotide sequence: TGTGCCATCAGGAAGGGAGGCAATTCACCCCTCCACTTT. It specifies CAIRKGGNSPLHF.

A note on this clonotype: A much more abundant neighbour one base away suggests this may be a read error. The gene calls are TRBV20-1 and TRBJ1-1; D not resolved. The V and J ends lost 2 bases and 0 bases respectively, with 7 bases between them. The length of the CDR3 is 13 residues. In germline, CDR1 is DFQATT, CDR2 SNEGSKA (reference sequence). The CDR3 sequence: CSARSGVNTEAFF. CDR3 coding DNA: TGCAGTGCTAGATCTGGAGTGAACACTGAAGCTTTCTTT.

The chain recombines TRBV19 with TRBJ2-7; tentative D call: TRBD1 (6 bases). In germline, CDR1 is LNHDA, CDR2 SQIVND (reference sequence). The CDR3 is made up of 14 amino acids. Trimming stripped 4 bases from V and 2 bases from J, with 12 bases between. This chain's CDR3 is CASSTGDNPYEQYF. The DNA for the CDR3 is TGTGCCAGTAGTACCGGGGACAATCCCTACGAGCAGTACTTC.

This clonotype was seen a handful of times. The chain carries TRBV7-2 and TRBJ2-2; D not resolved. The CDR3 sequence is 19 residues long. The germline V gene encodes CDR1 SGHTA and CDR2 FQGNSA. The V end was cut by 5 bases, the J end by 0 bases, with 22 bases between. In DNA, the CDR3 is TGTGCCAGCAGCCCGGTCGGTCGGGCGTCAACCGCGAACACCGGGGAGCTGTTTTTT. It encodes CASSPVGRASTANTGELFF. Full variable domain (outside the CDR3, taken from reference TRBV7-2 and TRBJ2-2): GAGVSQSPSNKVTEKGKDVELRCDPISGHTALYWYRQSLGQGLEFLIYFQGNSAPDKSGLPSDRFSAERTGGSVSTLTIQRTQQEDSAVYLCASSPVGRASTANTGELFFGEGSRLTVL.

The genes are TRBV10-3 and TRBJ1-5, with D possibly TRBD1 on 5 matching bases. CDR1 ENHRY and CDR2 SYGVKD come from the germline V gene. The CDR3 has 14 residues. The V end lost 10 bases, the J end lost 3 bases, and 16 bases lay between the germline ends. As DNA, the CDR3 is TGTGCCAGCCGCCCGGTGGGGCACAATCAGCCCCAGCATTTT. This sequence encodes CASRPVGHNQPQHF.

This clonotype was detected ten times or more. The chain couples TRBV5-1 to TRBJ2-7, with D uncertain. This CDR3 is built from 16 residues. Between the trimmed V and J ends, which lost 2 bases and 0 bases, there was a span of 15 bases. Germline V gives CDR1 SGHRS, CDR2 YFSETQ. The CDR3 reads CASSLSRRPSSYEQYF. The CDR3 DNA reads TGCGCCAGCAGCTTAAGCCGACGGCCGAGCTCCTACGAGCAGTACTTC.

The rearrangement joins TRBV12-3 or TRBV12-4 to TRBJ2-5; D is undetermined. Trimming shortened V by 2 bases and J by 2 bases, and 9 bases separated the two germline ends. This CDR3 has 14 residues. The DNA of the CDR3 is TGTGCCAGCAGTTTATACATAGGGCAAGAGACCCAGTACTTC. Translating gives CASSLYIGQETQYF.

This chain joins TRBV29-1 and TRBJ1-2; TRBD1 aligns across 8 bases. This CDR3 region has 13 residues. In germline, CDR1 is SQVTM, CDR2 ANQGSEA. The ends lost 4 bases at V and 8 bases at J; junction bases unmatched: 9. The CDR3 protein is CSVVGDRGEGYTF. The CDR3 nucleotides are TGCAGCGTTGTCGGTGACAGGGGCGAGGGCTACACCTTC.

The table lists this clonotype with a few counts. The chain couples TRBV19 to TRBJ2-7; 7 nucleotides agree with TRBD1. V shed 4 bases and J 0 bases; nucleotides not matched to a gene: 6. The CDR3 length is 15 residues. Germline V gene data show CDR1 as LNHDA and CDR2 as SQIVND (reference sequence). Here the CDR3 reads CASSTSTGFSYEQYF. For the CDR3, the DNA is TGTGCCAGTAGTACCTCGACAGGGTTCTCCTACGAGCAGTACTTC.

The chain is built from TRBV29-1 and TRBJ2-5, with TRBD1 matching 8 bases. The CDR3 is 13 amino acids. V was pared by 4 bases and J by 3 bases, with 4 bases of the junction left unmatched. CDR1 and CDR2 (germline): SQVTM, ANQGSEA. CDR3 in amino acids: CSVADRGEETQYF. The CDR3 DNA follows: TGCAGCGTTGCTGACAGGGGTGAAGAGACCCAGTACTTC.

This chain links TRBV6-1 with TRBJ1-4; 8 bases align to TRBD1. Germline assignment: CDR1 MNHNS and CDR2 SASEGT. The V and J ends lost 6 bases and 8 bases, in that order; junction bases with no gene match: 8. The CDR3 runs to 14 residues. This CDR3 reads CASSRTGGVEKLFF. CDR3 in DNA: TGTGCCAGCAGCCGAACAGGGGGGGTCGAAAAACTGTTTTTT.

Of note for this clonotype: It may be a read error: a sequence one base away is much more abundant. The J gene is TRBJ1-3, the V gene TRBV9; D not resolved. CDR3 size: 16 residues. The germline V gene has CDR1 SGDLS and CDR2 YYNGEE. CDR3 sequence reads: CACSVGLASGGNTIYF. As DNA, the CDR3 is TGTGCCTGCAGCGTGGGTTTGGCCTCTGGGGGAAACACCATATATTTT.

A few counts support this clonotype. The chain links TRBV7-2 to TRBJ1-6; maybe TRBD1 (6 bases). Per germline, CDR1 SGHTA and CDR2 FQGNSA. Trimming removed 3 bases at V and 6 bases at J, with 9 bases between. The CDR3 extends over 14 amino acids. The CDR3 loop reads CASSFRGANSPLHF. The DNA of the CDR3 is TGTGCCAGCAGCTTCAGGGGTGCTAATTCACCCCTCCACTTT.

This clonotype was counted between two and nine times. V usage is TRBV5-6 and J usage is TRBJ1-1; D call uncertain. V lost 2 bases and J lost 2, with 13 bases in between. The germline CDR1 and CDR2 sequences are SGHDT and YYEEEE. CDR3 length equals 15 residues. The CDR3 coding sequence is TGTGCCAGCAGCTTACCCGGGGAGATAAACACTGAAGCTTTCTTT. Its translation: CASSLPGEINTEAFF.

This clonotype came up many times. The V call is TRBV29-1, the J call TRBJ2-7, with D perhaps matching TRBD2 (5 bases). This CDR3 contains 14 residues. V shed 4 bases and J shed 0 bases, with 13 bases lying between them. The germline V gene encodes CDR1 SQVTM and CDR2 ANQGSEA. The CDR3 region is CSVGSASNSYEQYF. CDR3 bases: TGCAGCGTTGGTAGCGCCTCAAACTCCTACGAGCAGTACTTC.

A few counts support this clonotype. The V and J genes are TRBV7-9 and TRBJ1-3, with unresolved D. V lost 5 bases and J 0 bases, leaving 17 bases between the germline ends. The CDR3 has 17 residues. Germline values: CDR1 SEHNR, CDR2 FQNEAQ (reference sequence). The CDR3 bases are TGTGCCAGCAGCCCGTGGCCCGATGAGCGCTCTGGAAACACCATATATTTT. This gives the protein CASSPWPDERSGNTIYF.

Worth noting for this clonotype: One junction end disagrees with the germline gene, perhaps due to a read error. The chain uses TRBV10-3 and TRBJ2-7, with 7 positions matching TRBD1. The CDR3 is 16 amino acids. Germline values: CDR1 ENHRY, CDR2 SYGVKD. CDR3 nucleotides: TGTGCCAGCAGTTACTCGATCAGACAGGGCCCCTACGAGCAGTACTTC. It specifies CASSYSIRQGPYEQYF.

CDR3 nucleotides: TGTGCCATCAGTGAGTCATTGGGGGCAGGGCACGAGCAGTACTTC. Translating gives CAISESLGAGHEQYF. This chain joins TRBV10-3 and TRBJ2-7, with D possibly TRBD1 on 6 matching bases. The V gene lost 0 bases and the J gene lost 5 bases, with 14 bases spanning the gap. Looked up from germline, CDR1 is ENHRY and CDR2 is SYGVKD. The CDR3 totals 15 residues.

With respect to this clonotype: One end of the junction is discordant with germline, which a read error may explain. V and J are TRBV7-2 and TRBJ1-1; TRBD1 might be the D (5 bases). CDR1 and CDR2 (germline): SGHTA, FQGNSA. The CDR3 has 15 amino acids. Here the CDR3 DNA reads TGCGCCAGCAGCCAAGGGGTAAGCCTGAACACTGAAGCTTTCTTT. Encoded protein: CASSQGVSLNTEAFF.

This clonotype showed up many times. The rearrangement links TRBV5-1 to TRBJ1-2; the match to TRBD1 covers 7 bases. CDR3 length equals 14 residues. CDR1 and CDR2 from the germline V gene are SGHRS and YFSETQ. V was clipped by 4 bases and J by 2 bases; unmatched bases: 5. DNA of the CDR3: TGCGCCAGCAGCCACCCGACAGGGAACTATGGCTACACCTTC. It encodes CASSHPTGNYGYTF.

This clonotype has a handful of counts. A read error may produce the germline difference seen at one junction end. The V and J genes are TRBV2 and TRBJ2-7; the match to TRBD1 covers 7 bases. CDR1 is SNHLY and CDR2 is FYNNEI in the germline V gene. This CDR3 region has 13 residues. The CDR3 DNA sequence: TGTGCCAGCAGCGAAGGGACAGATTACGAGCAGTACTTC. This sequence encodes CASSEGTDYEQYF.

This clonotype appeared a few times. CDR3 DNA: TGCAGTGCTAGGAACAGCGGGGTCGGGGAGCTGTTTTTT. Its translation: CSARNSGVGELFF. This chain links TRBV20-1 with TRBJ2-2, with 7 bases fitting TRBD2. The length of the CDR3 is 13 residues. V shed 3 bases and J 7 bases; nucleotides not matched to a gene: 5. Looked up from germline, CDR1 is DFQATT and CDR2 is SNEGSKA (reference sequence).

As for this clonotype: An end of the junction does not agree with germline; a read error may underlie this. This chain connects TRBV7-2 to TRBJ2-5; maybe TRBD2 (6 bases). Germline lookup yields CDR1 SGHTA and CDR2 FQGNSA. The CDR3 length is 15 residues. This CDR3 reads CASGLMGGGRETQYF. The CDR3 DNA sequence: TGTGCCAGCGGCTTAATGGGCGGAGGGCGAGAGACCCAGTACTTC.

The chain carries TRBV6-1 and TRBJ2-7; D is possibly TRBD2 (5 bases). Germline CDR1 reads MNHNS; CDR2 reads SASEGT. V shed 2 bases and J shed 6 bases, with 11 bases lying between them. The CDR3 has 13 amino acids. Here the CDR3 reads CASSEIGGAEQYF. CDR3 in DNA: TGTGCCAGCAGTGAAATAGGAGGCGCCGAGCAGTACTTC.

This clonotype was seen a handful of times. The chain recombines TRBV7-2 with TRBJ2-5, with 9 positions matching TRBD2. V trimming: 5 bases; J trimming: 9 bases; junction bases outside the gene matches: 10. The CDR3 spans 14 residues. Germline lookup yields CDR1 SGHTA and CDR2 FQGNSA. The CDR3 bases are TGTGCCAGCAGCCCCCGCGGCGGGGGGGTGGCCCAGTACTTC. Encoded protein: CASSPRGGGVAQYF. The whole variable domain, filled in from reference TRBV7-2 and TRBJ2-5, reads GAGVSQSPSNKVTEKGKDVELRCDPISGHTALYWYRQSLGQGLEFLIYFQGNSAPDKSGLPSDRFSAERTGGSVSTLTIQRTQQEDSAVYLCASSPRGGGVAQYFGPGTRLLVL.

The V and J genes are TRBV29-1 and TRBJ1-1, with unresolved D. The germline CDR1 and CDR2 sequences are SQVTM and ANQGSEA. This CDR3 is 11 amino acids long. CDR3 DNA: TGCAGTGGTTGGGTTCGGACTGAAGCTTTCTTT. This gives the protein CSGWVRTEAFF.

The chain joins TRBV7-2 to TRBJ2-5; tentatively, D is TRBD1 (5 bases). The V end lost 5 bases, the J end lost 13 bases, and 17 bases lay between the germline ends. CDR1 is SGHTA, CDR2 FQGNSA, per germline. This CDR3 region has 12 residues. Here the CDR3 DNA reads TGTGCCAGCAGCCTAGACGGTATAGGGGTGTACTTC. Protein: CASSLDGIGVYF.